Sequencing of this T cell receptor beta chain was carried out in a study of blood T cell repertoires in COVID-19. About the research overall: Samples came from the United States, Italy and Spain, spanning acute and convalescent COVID-19. PBMCs, B-cell-depleted T cells, or T cells provided the cDNA or gDNA that made up the material.

Authors' methods: Amplification with reference gene primers provided the estimates of nucleated cell counts. Measured with immunoSEQ multiplex PCR; TCRdb has only the in-frame clones, and not every one. The V and J calls and clone size come from that table; D and trimming were worked out from the DNA. This repertoire shows 350,000 or so clones, 90% found once; its top ten account for 6.5%. This CDR3 is 14 amino acids long. The V gene lost 1 base and the J gene lost 5 bases, with 8 bases spanning the gap. Germline loops: CDR1 MDHEN, CDR2 SYDVKM. The clonotype comes from a man in his late teens or twenties with active or convalescent COVID-19. The chain links TRBV28 to TRBJ1-4; D gene ambiguous. The sequencing input was peripheral blood. The CDR3 reads CASSLLSSNEKLFF. The CDR3 DNA sequence: TGTGCCAGCAGTTTATTATCGTCGAATGAAAAACTGTTTTTT.